A single sample gave rise to the 12 T cell receptor beta chains below, sequenced in a study of T cells in Graves' hyperthyroidism and ophthalmopathy. Amplified TCR beta CDR3 regions derived from RNA transcripts. The primer set for the first-round RT-PCR of the TCR CDR3 was HTBI. MiXCR, applied by TCRdb to the multiplex PCR reads, yields one record per CDR3 protein. Altogether about 380,000 distinct CDR3 sequences are present, around a sixth being singletons, with the ten largest covering 40%. Sequenced sample: blood. Source of these receptors: a man aged 18 to 29 with Graves' ophthalmopathy.

This clonotype came up many times. The chain combines TRBV6-6 with TRBJ1-4; the D gene is possibly TRBD1 (6 bases). This CDR3 is 15 amino acids long. Germline V gene sequence: CDR1 MNHNY, CDR2 SVGAGI (reference sequence). V was cut by 2 bases and J by 7 bases, with 14 bases left in between. The CDR3: CASSYGTGRFEKLFF. DNA of the CDR3: TGTGCCAGCAGTTACGGCACAGGGAGGTTTGAAAAACTGTTTTTT.

This clonotype was observed at least ten times. This rearrangement joins TRBV7-3 to TRBJ1-5; D unresolved. V lost 6 bases and J 6 bases, leaving 12 bases between the germline ends. This CDR3 is built from 13 residues. Germline CDR1 is SGHTA and CDR2 is FQGTGA. CDR3: CASSSGPAQPQHF. The CDR3 DNA reads as TGTGCCAGCAGTTCCGGACCTGCTCAGCCCCAGCATTTT.

This rearrangement joins TRBV12-3 or TRBV12-4 to TRBJ2-7, with 8 nucleotides matching TRBD1. This CDR3 comprises 15 residues. V shed 3 bases and J 3 bases; nucleotides not matched to a gene: 7. CDR3 nucleotide sequence: TGTGCCAGCAGTTTTGACGCGGGACAGGTCTACGAGCAGTACTTC. This translates into CASSFDAGQVYEQYF.

In this sample, this clonotype turned up many times. The V and J genes are TRBV5-1 and TRBJ2-5; perhaps TRBD2 as D (6 bases). The V end lost 7 bases, the J end lost 5 bases, and 12 bases lay between the germline ends. CDR3 length equals 12 residues. Germline V lookup: CDR1 SGHRS, CDR2 YFSETQ. CDR3 sequence: CASRSGVETQYF. The DNA of the CDR3 is TGCGCCAGCCGATCGGGAGTTGAGACCCAGTACTTC. Full variable domain (rest looked up from reference TRBV5-1 and TRBJ2-5): KAGVTQTPRYLIKTRGQQVTLSCSPISGHRSVSWYQQTPGQGLQFLFEYFSETQRNKGNFPGRFSGRQFSNSRSEMNVSTLELGDSALYLCASRSGVETQYFGPGTRLLVL.

This rearrangement joins TRBV11-2 to TRBJ2-3; 11 bases align to TRBD2. The germline gives CDR1 SGHAT, CDR2 FQNNGV. V was clipped by 1 base and J by 2 bases; unmatched bases: 8. The CDR3 contains 18 residues. The CDR3 DNA is TGTGCCAGCAGCTTAGTCAGGGCTAGCGGGGGGACCACAGATACGCAGTATTTT. Its translation: CASSLVRASGGTTDTQYF.

The chain links TRBV10-3 to TRBJ1-2; perhaps TRBD1 as D (5 bases). In germline, CDR1 is ENHRY, CDR2 SYGVKD. Trimming left V 10 bases short and J 1 base short, with 19 bases between. This CDR3 contains 15 residues. CDR3 loop: CATGLGRDVNYGYTF. CDR3 nucleotides: TGTGCCACGGGGCTCGGCAGGGACGTTAACTATGGCTACACCTTC.

The rearrangement joins TRBV5-1 to TRBJ2-5, with TRBD1 identical over 10 bases. The CDR3 runs to 15 residues. V lost 0 bases to trimming and J lost 5 bases; unmatched junction nucleotides: 4. The germline V gene encodes CDR1 SGHRS and CDR2 YFSETQ. This CDR3 is CASSLEGTGAETQYF. The CDR3 DNA sequence: TGCGCCAGCAGCTTGGAGGGGACAGGGGCCGAGACCCAGTACTTC.

This clonotype was observed many times. This chain connects TRBV19 to TRBJ1-1; TRBD1 might be the D (5 bases). This CDR3 has 11 amino acids. The V gene lost 6 bases and the J gene lost 11 bases, with 13 bases spanning the gap. Per germline, CDR1 LNHDA and CDR2 SQIVND (reference sequence). The CDR3 loop is CASSPGHKAFF. The DNA of the CDR3 is TGTGCCAGTAGCCCCGGACACAAGGCTTTCTTT. Together with reference TRBV19 and TRBJ1-1, the CDR3 gives the full variable domain: DGGITQSPKYLFRKEGQNVTLSCEQNLNHDAMYWYRQDPGQGLRLIYYSQIVNDFQKGDIAEGYSVSREKKESFPLTVTSAQKNPTAFYLCASSPGHKAFFGQGTRLTVV.

There are a few counts of this clonotype. Since a much larger clone is just one base distant, this may be a read error. The rearrangement uses TRBV7-9 and TRBJ2-7; tentatively, D is TRBD1 (6 bases). The CDR3 is 14 amino acids. Germline V CDR1 and CDR2: SEHNR, FQNEAQ (reference sequence). The CDR3 nucleotides are TGTGCCAGCAGCCCGGGACAAGGGTCCTACGGGCAGTACTTC. Its protein is CASSPGQGSYGQYF.

Many counts were recorded for this clonotype. The chain employs TRBV7-9 and TRBJ1-1; 7 bases match TRBD1. J was trimmed by 0 bases and V by 5 bases; bases with no gene match: 6. Looked up from germline, CDR1 is SEHNR and CDR2 is FQNEAQ (reference sequence). This CDR3 has 15 residues. CDR3 sequence reads: CASSHRDSLNTEAFF. The CDR3 bases are TGTGCCAGCAGCCATCGGGACAGCTTGAACACTGAAGCTTTCTTT.

In its sample, this clonotype was seen a few times. The chain recombines TRBV6-6 with TRBJ2-2; 9 bases align to TRBD1. The ends lost 2 bases at V and 4 bases at J; junction bases unmatched: 8. The CDR3 extends over 17 amino acids. The germline V gene encodes CDR1 MNHNY and CDR2 SVGAGI (reference sequence). CDR3 loop: CASSYPGQGPVTGELFF. CDR3 DNA sequence: TGTGCCAGCAGTTACCCTGGACAGGGGCCGGTCACCGGGGAGCTGTTTTTT.

The V gene is TRBV2, the J gene TRBJ2-2; D is perhaps TRBD2 (5 bases). This CDR3 has 14 residues. V lost 8 bases to trimming and J lost 5 bases, with 15 bases between them. Germline lookup yields CDR1 SNHLY and CDR2 FYNNEI. The CDR3 nucleotides read TGTGCCAGCGGTGCCGGGATACCAACCGGGGAGCTGTTTTTT. It yields the protein CASGAGIPTGELFF.